One sample yielded the 15 T cell receptor beta chains listed below, sequenced in a study of blood T cell repertoires in COVID-19. Profiling relied on immunoSEQ multiplex PCR, and the TCRdb table lists in-frame clones only, not all of them. The data contain hundreds of thousands of clones, roughly four fifths of them singletons. The sequenced sample consisted of PBMCs or T cells enriched from blood (not recorded which). The receptor set was obtained from a man aged 35 to 55 who had been exposed to COVID-19.

The chain combines TRBV5-1 with TRBJ2-1; TRBD2 is a possible D gene (6 bases). Germline V lookup: CDR1 SGHRS, CDR2 YFSETQ. This CDR3 spans 14 amino acids. The germline V and J ends were trimmed by 4 bases and 3 bases, with 11 bases remaining between them. CDR3 protein: CASSDLAYYNEQFF. The CDR3 bases are TGCGCCAGCAGCGACCTAGCGTACTACAATGAGCAGTTCTTC.

This clone was counted between two and nine times. This chain connects TRBV7-2 to TRBJ1-5; 7 bases are shared with TRBD1. The length of the CDR3 is 14 residues. V lost 2 bases to trimming and J lost 10 bases; unmatched junction nucleotides: 8. Germline lookup yields CDR1 SGHTA and CDR2 FQGNSA. This CDR3 is CASSLIPTGSPQHF. CDR3 sequence (DNA): TGTGCCAGCAGCTTAATTCCGACAGGGAGCCCCCAGCATTTT.

The V and J genes are TRBV19 and TRBJ1-5; 10 bases line up with TRBD1. The CDR3 contains 15 residues. Germline V CDR1 and CDR2: LNHDA, SQIVND (reference sequence). J was trimmed by 6 bases and V by 4 bases; bases with no gene match: 6. The CDR3 here is CASSRDRGAVQPQHF. The CDR3, as DNA: TGTGCCAGTAGTAGGGACAGGGGAGCAGTTCAGCCCCAGCATTTT.

V is TRBV18 and J is TRBJ2-7; D ambiguous. V was shortened by 0 bases and J by 6 bases, with 9 bases between the two germline ends. The germline V gene encodes CDR1 KGHSH and CDR2 LQKENI. The CDR3 is made up of 13 amino acids. CDR3 amino acids: CASSPPAASEQYF. The CDR3 coding sequence is TGTGCCAGCTCACCACCGGCAGCTAGCGAGCAGTACTTC.

J is TRBJ2-7 and V is TRBV19; 8 bases map to TRBD1. In germline, CDR1 is LNHDA, CDR2 SQIVND (reference sequence). J was trimmed by 2 bases and V by 4 bases; bases with no gene match: 4. The length of the CDR3 is 14 residues. CDR3 bases: TGTGCCAGTAGTAGTCACAGGGGGACCTACGAGCAGTACTTC. It specifies CASSSHRGTYEQYF.

The count of this clone is one. The rearrangement joins TRBV27 to TRBJ2-1; no firm D call. The CDR3 totals 13 residues. V lost 4 bases to trimming and J lost 8 bases, with 12 bases between them. CDR1 and CDR2 from the germline V gene are MNHEY and SMNVEV (reference sequence). DNA of the CDR3: TGTGCCAGCAGTTGGTCCCGGGTATATGAGCAGTTCTTC. Protein: CASSWSRVYEQFF.

The chain links TRBV6-5 to TRBJ2-4; possibly TRBD1 for D (6 bases). Trimming left V 7 bases short and J 15 bases short, with 19 bases between. The CDR3 loop spans 12 amino acids. Germline-derived CDR1 and CDR2 are MNHEY and SVGAGI. The CDR3 here is CASTRQGTLWYF. CDR3 sequence (DNA): TGTGCCAGCACCCGGCAGGGGACCCTGTGGTACTTC.

The chain combines TRBV2 with TRBJ1-5; 9 positions agree with TRBD1. The CDR3 has 15 residues. V was clipped by 6 bases and J by 5 bases; unmatched bases: 8. Germline CDR1 reads SNHLY; CDR2 reads FYNNEI. The CDR3 sequence: CASSGTGYADQPQHF. CDR3 nucleotide sequence: TGTGCCAGCAGCGGGACAGGGTATGCCGATCAGCCCCAGCATTTT.

The chain combines TRBV29-1 with TRBJ2-1; 16 nucleotides line up with TRBD2. The CDR3 is 15 residues long. Germline V gene data show CDR1 as SQVTM and CDR2 as ANQGSEA. V gave up 4 bases and J gave up 7 bases; unmatched junction bases: 4. The chain's CDR3 is CSVAGTSGRANEQFF. CDR3 coding DNA: TGCAGCGTTGCGGGGACTAGCGGGAGGGCGAATGAGCAGTTCTTC.

This chain uses TRBV21-1 with TRBJ2-3; the D call in the table, TRBD2, was not verified against the DNA. TRBV21-1 is annotated as a pseudogene. The CDR3 is 15 residues long. In DNA form, the CDR3 reads TGTGCCAGAATAGCGGGGGAGAATTGTGCAGATACGCAGTATTTT. Translation gives CARIAGENCADTQYF.

The genes are TRBV7-2 and TRBJ1-1; maybe TRBD1 (5 bases). CDR3 length: 13 amino acids. V was clipped by 5 bases and J by 1 base, with 8 bases between them. Germline-derived CDR1 and CDR2 are SGHTA and FQGNSA. The CDR3 region is CASSRQRNTEAFF. The CDR3 bases are TGTGCCAGCAGCCGACAGCGGAACACTGAAGCTTTCTTT.

The rearrangement uses TRBV24-1 and TRBJ2-1; 7 bases fit TRBD2. The V gene end was trimmed by 4 bases and the J gene end by 7 bases; junction bases not matched to a gene: 9. CDR1 KGHDR and CDR2 SFDVKD come from the germline V gene. The CDR3 sequence is 15 residues long. CDR3 sequence: CATSDRGDGKNEQFF. The DNA of the CDR3 is TGTGCCACCAGTGACCGGGGGGACGGCAAAAATGAGCAGTTCTTC.

The chain uses TRBV5-6 and TRBJ2-7, with TRBD1 identical over 8 bases. This CDR3 is built from 15 residues. Germline CDR1 reads SGHDT; CDR2 reads YYEEEE. J was trimmed by 0 bases and V by 4 bases; bases with no gene match: 6. CDR3 sequence (DNA): TGTGCCAGCAGCACCGTTGGGACAGGCTCCTACGAGCAGTACTTC. It is translated as CASSTVGTGSYEQYF.

This clone turned up a few times. This chain joins TRBV14 and TRBJ2-2; D possibly corresponds to TRBD2 (5 bases). This CDR3 region has 14 residues. The germline V and J ends were trimmed by 6 bases and 7 bases, with 15 bases remaining between them. CDR1 and CDR2 (germline): SGHDN, FVKESK. The CDR3 reads CASRIGLASGELFF. In nucleotides, the CDR3 is TGTGCCAGCAGGATCGGGCTAGCTAGCGGGGAGCTGTTTTTT.

This clone was seen a few times. V gene TRBV5-4 combines with J gene TRBJ2-5, with 8 bases lining up with TRBD1. This CDR3 spans 15 amino acids. Per germline, CDR1 SGHNT and CDR2 YYREEE (reference sequence). V lost 0 bases and J lost 5; bases outside the gene matches: 6. In DNA, the CDR3 is TGTGCCAGCAGCTTGGCCCAGGCAGGGGGCGAGACCCAGTACTTC. It encodes CASSLAQAGGETQYF.